These T cell receptor beta chains were read from a single sample in a study of cytomegalovirus exposure and HLA in healthy donors. Using immunoSEQ multiplex PCR, the repertoire was profiled, and TCRdb retains in-frame clones only, with some absent. The data show about 68,000 clones, 80% to 90% seen once. Sample: PBMCs. The origin of the receptors is a human donor in good health. CDR3s include the opening cysteine and the closing phenylalanine or tryptophan. Each record gives: CDR3 DNA, CDR3 protein, J gene, D gene, clone size, V gene, CDR3 length. D genes are given only for firm matches. Some rows mark clone size as missing; the rest say once, few, many or name a class of expanded clone.

CDR3 DNA: TGCGCCAGCAGCCTGGATAGGACAGCTTTATTCGGCTACACCTTC; CDR3 protein: CASSLDRTALFGYTF; J gene: TRBJ1-2; D gene: NA; clone size: NA; V gene: TRBV5-1; CDR3 length: 15
CDR3 DNA: TGTGCCAGCAGCCCCCCGCAGGTCGAGACCCAGTACTTC; CDR3 protein: CASSPPQVETQYF; J gene: TRBJ2-5; D gene: NA; clone size: NA; V gene: TRBV28; CDR3 length: 13
CDR3 DNA: TGTGCCAGCAGCTCCGGGACAGGGGGGTATGAGCAGTACTTC; CDR3 protein: CASSSGTGGYEQYF; J gene: TRBJ2-7; D gene: TRBD1; clone size: NA; V gene: TRBV27; CDR3 length: 14
CDR3 DNA: TGTGCCAGCACCCAGATCGTTCGTTCTAACTATGGCTACACCTTC; CDR3 protein: CASTQIVRSNYGYTF; J gene: TRBJ1-2; D gene: NA; clone size: NA; V gene: TRBV2; CDR3 length: 15
CDR3 DNA: TGTGCCAGCAGTTTTGGGGCTCCGAACACCGGGGAGCTGTTTTTT; CDR3 protein: CASSFGAPNTGELFF; J gene: TRBJ2-2; D gene: NA; clone size: NA; V gene: TRBV27; CDR3 length: 15
CDR3 DNA: TGTGCCAGCAGTTACTTGGGCAGGGCTGGAAACACCATATATTTT; CDR3 protein: CASSYLGRAGNTIYF; J gene: TRBJ1-3; D gene: NA; clone size: NA; V gene: TRBV6-5; CDR3 length: 15
CDR3 DNA: TGTGCCAGCCGGACAGGGGGTGAAAAACTGTTTTTT; CDR3 protein: CASRTGGEKLFF; J gene: TRBJ1-4; D gene: TRBD1; clone size: NA; V gene: TRBV28; CDR3 length: 12
CDR3 DNA: TGTGCCAGTAGTCCCGCCCTAACCGTCTACGAGCAGTACTTC; CDR3 protein: CASSPALTVYEQYF; J gene: TRBJ2-7; D gene: NA; clone size: NA; V gene: TRBV19; CDR3 length: 14
CDR3 DNA: TGTGCCAGCAGCTACCCCCGCGGGTTGAGTACTGAAGCTTTCTTT; CDR3 protein: CASSYPRGLSTEAFF; J gene: TRBJ1-1; D gene: NA; clone size: NA; V gene: TRBV11-2; CDR3 length: 15
CDR3 DNA: TGTGCCAGCAATGAAGGAGGGACTAATGAAAAACTGTTTTTT; CDR3 protein: CASNEGGTNEKLFF; J gene: TRBJ1-4; D gene: NA; clone size: NA; V gene: TRBV2; CDR3 length: 14
CDR3 DNA: TGTGCCAGCACCGAGAGGTGGTCAGAGACCCAGTACTTC; CDR3 protein: CASTERWSETQYF; J gene: TRBJ2-5; D gene: NA; clone size: NA; V gene: TRBV2; CDR3 length: 13
CDR3 DNA: TGTGCCAGCACTGAGGGGGCAGCTGGAAACACCATATATTTT; CDR3 protein: CASTEGAAGNTIYF; J gene: TRBJ1-3; D gene: TRBD1; clone size: NA; V gene: TRBV6-1; CDR3 length: 14
CDR3 DNA: TGTGCCAGCAGCTTACTTCAGGTGGATCAGCCCCAGCATTTT; CDR3 protein: CASSLLQVDQPQHF; J gene: TRBJ1-5; D gene: NA; clone size: NA; V gene: TRBV7-2; CDR3 length: 14
CDR3 DNA: TGTGCCTGGAGCATCAGAGCGGGGGGGCCCACAGATACGCAGTATTTT; CDR3 protein: CAWSIRAGGPTDTQYF; J gene: TRBJ2-3; D gene: TRBD2; clone size: few; V gene: TRBV30; CDR3 length: 16
CDR3 DNA: TGTGCCAGCAGTTTACGGGGACAGGGGTTGTCCCCTGAAGCTTTCTTT; CDR3 protein: CASSLRGQGLSPEAFF; J gene: TRBJ1-1; D gene: TRBD1; clone size: NA; V gene: TRBV27; CDR3 length: 16
CDR3 DNA: TGTGCCAGCAGCGTAGCGGGGGTCAGGGGGCTCGAGACCCAGTACTTC; CDR3 protein: CASSVAGVRGLETQYF; J gene: TRBJ2-5; D gene: TRBD1; clone size: NA; V gene: TRBV9; CDR3 length: 16
CDR3 DNA: TGCGCCAGCAGCTTGGGAGGGACAGGGGATCAGCCCCAGCATTTT; CDR3 protein: CASSLGGTGDQPQHF; J gene: TRBJ1-5; D gene: TRBD1; clone size: NA; V gene: TRBV5-1; CDR3 length: 15
CDR3 DNA: TGTGCCAGCAGCCCCCTACAGGGGACTGGAAACACCATATATTTT; CDR3 protein: CASSPLQGTGNTIYF; J gene: TRBJ1-3; D gene: TRBD1; clone size: NA; V gene: TRBV9; CDR3 length: 15
CDR3 DNA: TGTGCCAGTAGTTCTCTCGGAAACACCATATATTTT; CDR3 protein: CASSSLGNTIYF; J gene: TRBJ1-3; D gene: NA; clone size: NA; V gene: TRBV19; CDR3 length: 12
CDR3 DNA: TGTGCCAGCTCACAAGGACAGGGTGATGAGCAGTTCTTC; CDR3 protein: CASSQGQGDEQFF; J gene: TRBJ2-1; D gene: TRBD1; clone size: NA; V gene: TRBV18; CDR3 length: 13
CDR3 DNA: TGTGCCAGCAGCGTGGACAGGGGAGGAAACACTGAAGCTTTCTTT; CDR3 protein: CASSVDRGGNTEAFF; J gene: TRBJ1-1; D gene: TRBD1; clone size: NA; V gene: TRBV6-5; CDR3 length: 15
CDR3 DNA: TGTGCCAGCAGTTCCCACAGGGGTGAAGCTTTCTTT; CDR3 protein: CASSSHRGEAFF; J gene: TRBJ1-1; D gene: TRBD1; clone size: NA; V gene: TRBV28; CDR3 length: 12
CDR3 DNA: TGTGCCATCAGTTCAGGGATCCTCTCTGGAAACACCATATATTTT; CDR3 protein: CAISSGILSGNTIYF; J gene: TRBJ1-3; D gene: NA; clone size: NA; V gene: TRBV10-3; CDR3 length: 15
CDR3 DNA: TGTGCCAGCAGCGCGACTAGCGGGGGAGAGACCCAGTACTTC; CDR3 protein: CASSATSGGETQYF; J gene: TRBJ2-5; D gene: TRBD2; clone size: NA; V gene: TRBV7-7; CDR3 length: 14
CDR3 DNA: TGTGCCAGCAGGCAGAGGACAGTGGCGAACTATGGCTACACCTTC; CDR3 protein: CASRQRTVANYGYTF; J gene: TRBJ1-2; D gene: NA; clone size: NA; V gene: TRBV6-5; CDR3 length: 15
CDR3 DNA: TGTGCCAGCAGTGGAACTAGCGGGGGGGCCCCTTGGCAGTACTTC; CDR3 protein: CASSGTSGGAPWQYF; J gene: TRBJ2-7; D gene: TRBD2; clone size: NA; V gene: TRBV6-1; CDR3 length: 15
CDR3 DNA: TGTGCCAGCAGCTTGCGTGGCGGGGGGGCCGGGGAGCAGTTCTTC; CDR3 protein: CASSLRGGGAGEQFF; J gene: TRBJ2-1; D gene: TRBD2; clone size: NA; V gene: TRBV5-4; CDR3 length: 15
CDR3 DNA: TGTGCCAGCAGCGTCTCGGGACAGGGGGTGGACGGGGAGCTGTTTTTT; CDR3 protein: CASSVSGQGVDGELFF; J gene: TRBJ2-2; D gene: TRBD1; clone size: NA; V gene: TRBV9; CDR3 length: 16
CDR3 DNA: TGTGCCAGCAGCCGAATGACAGGGGGCATGACAGATACGCAGTATTTT; CDR3 protein: CASSRMTGGMTDTQYF; J gene: TRBJ2-3; D gene: TRBD1; clone size: NA; V gene: TRBV7-9; CDR3 length: 16
CDR3 DNA: TGTGCCTGGAGTATCAAGCGGCGAGATTCGAATGGCTACACCTTC; CDR3 protein: CAWSIKRRDSNGYTF; J gene: TRBJ1-2; D gene: NA; clone size: once; V gene: TRBV30; CDR3 length: 15
CDR3 DNA: TGTGCCAGCAGCCCCCAGGGGGGCACCGGGGAGCTGTTTTTT; CDR3 protein: CASSPQGGTGELFF; J gene: TRBJ2-2; D gene: NA; clone size: NA; V gene: TRBV7-2; CDR3 length: 14